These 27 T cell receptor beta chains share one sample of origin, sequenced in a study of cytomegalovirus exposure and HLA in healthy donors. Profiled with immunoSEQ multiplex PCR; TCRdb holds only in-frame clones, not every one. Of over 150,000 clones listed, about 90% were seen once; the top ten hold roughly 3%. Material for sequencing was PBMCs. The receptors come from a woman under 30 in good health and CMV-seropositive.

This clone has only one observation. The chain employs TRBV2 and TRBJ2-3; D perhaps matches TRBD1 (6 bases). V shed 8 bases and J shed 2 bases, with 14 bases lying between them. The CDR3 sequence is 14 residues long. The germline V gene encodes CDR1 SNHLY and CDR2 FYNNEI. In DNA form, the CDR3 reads TGTGCCAGCTTACGGGACACACCCACAGATACGCAGTATTTT. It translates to CASLRDTPTDTQYF.

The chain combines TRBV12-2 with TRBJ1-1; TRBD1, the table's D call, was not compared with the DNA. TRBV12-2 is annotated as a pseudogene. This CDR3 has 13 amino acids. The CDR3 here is CASRLAQGTEAFF. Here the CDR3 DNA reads TGTGCAAGTCGCTTAGCTCAGGGCACTGAAGCTTTCTTT.

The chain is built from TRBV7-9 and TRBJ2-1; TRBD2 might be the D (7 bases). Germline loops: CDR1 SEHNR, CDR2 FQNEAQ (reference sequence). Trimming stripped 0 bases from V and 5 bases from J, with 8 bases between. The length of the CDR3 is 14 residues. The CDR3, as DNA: TGTGCCAGCAGCTTAGCGGGGGGGCACAATGAGCAGTTCTTC. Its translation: CASSLAGGHNEQFF.

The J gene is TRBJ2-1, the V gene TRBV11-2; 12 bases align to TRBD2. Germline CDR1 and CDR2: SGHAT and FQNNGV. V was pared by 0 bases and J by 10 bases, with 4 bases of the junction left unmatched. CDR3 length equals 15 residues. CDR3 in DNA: TGTGCCAGCAGCTTAGAACTAGCGGGGGGAGGGGAGCAGTTCTTC. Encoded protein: CASSLELAGGGEQFF.

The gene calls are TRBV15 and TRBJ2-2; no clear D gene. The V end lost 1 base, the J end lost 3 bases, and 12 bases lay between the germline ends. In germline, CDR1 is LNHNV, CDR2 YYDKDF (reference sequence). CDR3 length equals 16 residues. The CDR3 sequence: CATSRGPADYTGELFF. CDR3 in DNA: TGTGCCACCAGCAGAGGACCAGCAGACTACACCGGGGAGCTGTTTTTT.

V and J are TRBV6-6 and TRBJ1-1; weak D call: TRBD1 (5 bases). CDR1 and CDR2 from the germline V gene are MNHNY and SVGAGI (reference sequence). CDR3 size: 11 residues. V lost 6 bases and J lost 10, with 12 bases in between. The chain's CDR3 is CASSGGGRAFF. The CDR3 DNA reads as TGTGCCAGCAGCGGTGGGGGGAGAGCTTTCTTT.

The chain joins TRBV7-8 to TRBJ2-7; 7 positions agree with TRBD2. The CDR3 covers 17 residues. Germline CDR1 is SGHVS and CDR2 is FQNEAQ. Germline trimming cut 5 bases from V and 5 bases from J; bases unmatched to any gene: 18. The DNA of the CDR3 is TGTGCCAGCAGCCAACACGCAGTGACGGGGGGAGAGCACGAGCAGTACTTC. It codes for CASSQHAVTGGEHEQYF. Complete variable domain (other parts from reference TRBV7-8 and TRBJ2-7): GAGVSQSPRYKVAKRGQDVALRCDPISGHVSLFWYQQALGQGPEFLTYFQNEAQLDKSGLPSDRFFAERPEGSVSTLKIQRTQQEDSAVYLCASSQHAVTGGEHEQYFGPGTRLTVT.

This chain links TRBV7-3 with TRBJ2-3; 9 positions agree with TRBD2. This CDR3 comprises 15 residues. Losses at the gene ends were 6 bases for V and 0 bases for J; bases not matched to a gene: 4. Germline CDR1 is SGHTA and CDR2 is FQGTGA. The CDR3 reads CASRSTSGSTDTQYF. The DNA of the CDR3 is TGTGCCAGCAGGTCGACTAGCGGAAGCACAGATACGCAGTATTTT.

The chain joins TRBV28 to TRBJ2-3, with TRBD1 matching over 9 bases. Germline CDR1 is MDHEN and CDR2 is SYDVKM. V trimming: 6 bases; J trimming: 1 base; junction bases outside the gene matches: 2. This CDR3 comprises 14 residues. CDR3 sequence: CASSWDRGTDTQYF. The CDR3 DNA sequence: TGTGCCAGCAGCTGGGACAGGGGCACAGATACGCAGTATTTT. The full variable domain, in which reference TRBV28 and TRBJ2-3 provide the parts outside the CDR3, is DVKVTQSSRYLVKRTGEKVFLECVQDMDHENMFWYRQDPGLGLRLIYFSYDVKMKEKGDIPEGYSVSREKKERFSLILESASTNQTSMYLCASSWDRGTDTQYFGPGTRLTVL.

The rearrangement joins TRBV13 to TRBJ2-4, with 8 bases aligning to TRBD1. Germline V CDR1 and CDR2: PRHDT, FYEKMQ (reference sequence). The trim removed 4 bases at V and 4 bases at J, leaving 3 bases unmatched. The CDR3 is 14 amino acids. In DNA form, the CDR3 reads TGTGCCAGCAGCTACAGGGGGGAGAAAAACATTCAGTACTTC. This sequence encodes CASSYRGEKNIQYF.

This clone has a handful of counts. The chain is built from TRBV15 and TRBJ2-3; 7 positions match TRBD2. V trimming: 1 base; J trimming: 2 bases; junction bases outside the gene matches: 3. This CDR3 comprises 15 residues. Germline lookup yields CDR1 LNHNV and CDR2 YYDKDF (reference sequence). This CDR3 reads CATSRASGPTDTQYF. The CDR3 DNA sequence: TGTGCCACCAGCAGAGCTAGCGGCCCCACAGATACGCAGTATTTT.

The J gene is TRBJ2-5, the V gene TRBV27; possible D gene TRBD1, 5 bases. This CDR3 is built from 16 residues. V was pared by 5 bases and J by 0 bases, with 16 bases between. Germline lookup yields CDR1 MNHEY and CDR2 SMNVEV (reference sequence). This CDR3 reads CASSVQGRPYQETQYF. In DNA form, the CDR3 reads TGTGCCAGCAGTGTTCAGGGTCGCCCGTACCAAGAGACCCAGTACTTC.

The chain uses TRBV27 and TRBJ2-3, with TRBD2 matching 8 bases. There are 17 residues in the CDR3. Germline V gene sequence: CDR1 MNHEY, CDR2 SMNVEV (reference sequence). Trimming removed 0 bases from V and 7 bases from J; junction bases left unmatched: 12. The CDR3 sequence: CASSLSGPGGPGNTQYF. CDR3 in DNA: TGTGCCAGCAGTTTATCGGGTCCGGGGGGGCCAGGGAATACGCAGTATTTT.

The CDR3 DNA reads TGTGCCAGCAGCTTAGCGGTAGGGGTCGAGCAGTACTTC. It yields the protein CASSLAVGVEQYF. The chain couples TRBV7-9 to TRBJ2-7; perhaps TRBD1 as D (5 bases). Germline V gene lookup returns CDR1 SEHNR and CDR2 FQNEAQ (reference sequence). The CDR3 totals 13 residues. Trimming removed 0 bases from V and 6 bases from J, with 9 bases in between.

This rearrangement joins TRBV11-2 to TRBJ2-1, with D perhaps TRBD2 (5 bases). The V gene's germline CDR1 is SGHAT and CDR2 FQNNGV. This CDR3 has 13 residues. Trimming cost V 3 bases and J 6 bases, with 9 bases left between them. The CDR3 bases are TGTGCCAGCAGCTTGGGAGCGGCCAATGAGCAGTTCTTC. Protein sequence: CASSLGAANEQFF.

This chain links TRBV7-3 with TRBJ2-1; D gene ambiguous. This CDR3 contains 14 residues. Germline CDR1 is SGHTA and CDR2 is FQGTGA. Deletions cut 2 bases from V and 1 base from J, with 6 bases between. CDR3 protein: CASSLGVSYNEQFF. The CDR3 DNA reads TGTGCCAGCAGCTTAGGAGTGTCCTACAATGAGCAGTTCTTC.

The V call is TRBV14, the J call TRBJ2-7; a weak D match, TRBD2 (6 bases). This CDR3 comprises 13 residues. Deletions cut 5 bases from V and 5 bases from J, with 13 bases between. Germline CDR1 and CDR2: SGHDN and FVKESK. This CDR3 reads CASSSGLPDEQYF. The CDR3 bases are TGTGCCAGCAGCTCTGGACTACCCGACGAGCAGTACTTC.

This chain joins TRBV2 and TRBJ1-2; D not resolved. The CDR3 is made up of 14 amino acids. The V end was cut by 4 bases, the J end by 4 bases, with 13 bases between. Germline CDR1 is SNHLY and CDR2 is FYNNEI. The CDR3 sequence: CASSAPSRSYGYTF. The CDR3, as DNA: TGTGCCAGCAGTGCCCCATCGAGGAGCTATGGCTACACCTTC.

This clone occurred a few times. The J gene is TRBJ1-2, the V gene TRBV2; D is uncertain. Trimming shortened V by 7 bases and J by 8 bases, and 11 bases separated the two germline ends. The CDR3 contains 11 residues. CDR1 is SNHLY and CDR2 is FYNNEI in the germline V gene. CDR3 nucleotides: TGTGCCAGCATGAATACTTGGGGCTACACCTTC. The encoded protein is CASMNTWGYTF.

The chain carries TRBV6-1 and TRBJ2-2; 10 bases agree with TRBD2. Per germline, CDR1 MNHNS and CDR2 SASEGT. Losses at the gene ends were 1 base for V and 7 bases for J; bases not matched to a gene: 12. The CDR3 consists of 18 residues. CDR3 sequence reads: CASSEVLAGQTRGGELFF. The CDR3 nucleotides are TGTGCCAGCAGTGAAGTACTAGCGGGGCAAACCCGGGGCGGGGAGCTGTTTTTT.

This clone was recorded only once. The DNA for the CDR3 is TGTGCTAGTGGTTTGGGGACTAGCGTCTACGAGCAGTACTTC. This encodes CASGLGTSVYEQYF. The chain carries TRBV12-5 and TRBJ2-7, with 9 bases matching TRBD2. The CDR3 covers 14 residues. The trim removed 1 base at V and 3 bases at J, leaving 1 base unmatched. Germline V gives CDR1 LGHNT, CDR2 FRNRAP.

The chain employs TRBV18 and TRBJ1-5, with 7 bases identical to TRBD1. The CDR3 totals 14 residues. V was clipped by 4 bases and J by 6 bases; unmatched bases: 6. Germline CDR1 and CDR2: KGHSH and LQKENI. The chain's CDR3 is CASSLGTVGQPQHF. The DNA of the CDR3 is TGTGCCAGCTCACTGGGGACAGTTGGTCAGCCCCAGCATTTT.

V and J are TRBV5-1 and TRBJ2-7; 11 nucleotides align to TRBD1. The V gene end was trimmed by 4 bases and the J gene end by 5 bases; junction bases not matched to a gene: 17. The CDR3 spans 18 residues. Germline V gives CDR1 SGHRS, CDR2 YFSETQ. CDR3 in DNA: TGCGCCAGCAGCCCGGACAGGGGGCTACCCCCTCTCCTAGACGAGCAGTACTTC. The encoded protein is CASSPDRGLPPLLDEQYF.

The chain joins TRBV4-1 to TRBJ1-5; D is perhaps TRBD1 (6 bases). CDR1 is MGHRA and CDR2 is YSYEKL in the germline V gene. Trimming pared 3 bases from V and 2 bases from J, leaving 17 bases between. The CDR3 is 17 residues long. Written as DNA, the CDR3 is TGCGCCAGCAGCCACCTCCCTAAGGGGGTTGGCAATCAGCCCCAGCATTTT. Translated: CASSHLPKGVGNQPQHF.

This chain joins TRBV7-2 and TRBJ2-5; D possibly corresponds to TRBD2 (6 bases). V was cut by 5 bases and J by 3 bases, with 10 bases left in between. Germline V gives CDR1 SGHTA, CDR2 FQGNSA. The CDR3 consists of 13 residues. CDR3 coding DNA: TGTGCCAGCAGCCCCCGCGGGGAAGAGACCCAGTACTTC. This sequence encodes CASSPRGEETQYF.

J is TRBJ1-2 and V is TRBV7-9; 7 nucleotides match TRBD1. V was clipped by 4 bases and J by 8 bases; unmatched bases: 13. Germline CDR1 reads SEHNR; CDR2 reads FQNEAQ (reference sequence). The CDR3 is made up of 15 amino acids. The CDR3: CASSSATGQLGGYTF. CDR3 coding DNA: TGTGCCAGCAGCTCAGCGACAGGGCAACTTGGGGGCTACACCTTC.

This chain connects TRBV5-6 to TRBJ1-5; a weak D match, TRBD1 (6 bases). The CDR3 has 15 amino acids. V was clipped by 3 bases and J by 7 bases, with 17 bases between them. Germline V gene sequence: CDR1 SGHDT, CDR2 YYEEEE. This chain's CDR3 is CASSYRGTNVQPQHF. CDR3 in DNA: TGTGCCAGCAGCTACCGTGGGACAAACGTACAGCCCCAGCATTTT.